One sample yielded the 14 T cell receptor beta chains listed below, sequenced in a study of cytomegalovirus exposure and HLA in healthy donors. The PCR had 60 Vbeta and 13 Jbeta primers. Assay used: immunoSEQ multiplex PCR; TCRdb lists only in-frame clones, some missing. The sample yields roughly 200,000 clones, 70% to 85% seen once. Sequenced sample: PBMCs. Receptors originate from a woman aged 40 to 50 in good health and CMV-seronegative.

CDR3 in DNA: TGTGCCAGCAGATGGGGGCAGGGTTTTAACGAGCAGTACTTC. It is translated as CASRWGQGFNEQYF. V and J are TRBV6-5 and TRBJ2-5; weak D call: TRBD1 (6 bases). The DNA matches TRBJ2-7 better at its end, which makes the J call doubtful. Germline V gene data show CDR1 as MNHEY and CDR2 as SVGAGI. The CDR3 is made up of 14 amino acids.

The chain has TRBV6-1 and TRBJ2-3, with TRBD1 identical over 12 bases. The CDR3 is 14 amino acids. Germline values: CDR1 MNHNS, CDR2 SASEGT. J was trimmed by 5 bases and V by 8 bases; bases with no gene match: 5. Written as DNA, the CDR3 is TGTGCCAGCGCGGGACAGGGGGCTAGAGATACGCAGTATTTT. Encoded protein: CASAGQGARDTQYF.

The rearrangement links TRBV6-1 to TRBJ1-5; D remains ambiguous. This CDR3 spans 13 amino acids. Deletions cut 8 bases from V and 1 base from J, with 9 bases between. Germline CDR1 and CDR2: MNHNS and SASEGT. CDR3 nucleotide sequence: TGTGCCAGCGTTGAGAGAAGCAATCAGCCCCAGCATTTT. Translation gives CASVERSNQPQHF.

This clone occurred once. V and J are TRBV18 and TRBJ2-7; the match to TRBD1 covers 9 bases. Germline values: CDR1 KGHSH, CDR2 LQKENI. The CDR3 extends over 15 amino acids. J gave up 2 bases and V 3 bases, and 5 bases lay outside the gene matches. Here the CDR3 reads CASSPAGQGAYEQYF. CDR3 nucleotide sequence: TGTGCCAGCTCACCTGCGGGACAGGGCGCCTACGAGCAGTACTTC.

This chain connects TRBV5-1 to TRBJ1-6; D uncertain. The CDR3 length is 15 residues. Germline V gene sequence: CDR1 SGHRS, CDR2 YFSETQ. Between the trimmed V and J ends, which lost 4 bases and 6 bases, there was a span of 14 bases. CDR3 sequence reads: CASSRSREINSPLHF. Written as DNA, the CDR3 is TGCGCCAGCAGCCGTTCAAGGGAGATTAATTCACCCCTCCACTTT.

The CDR3 DNA reads TGTGCCAGCAGCTTAGCGGCAGGTACGCAGTATTTT. It is translated as CASSLAAGTQYF. V is TRBV13 and J is TRBJ2-3; D is undetermined. The V end was cut by 1 base, the J end by 8 bases, with 7 bases between. The CDR3 length is 12 residues. Germline V lookup: CDR1 PRHDT, CDR2 FYEKMQ (reference sequence). Complete variable domain (other parts from reference TRBV13 and TRBJ2-3): AAGVIQSPRHLIKEKRETATLKCYPIPRHDTVYWYQQGPGQDPQFLISFYEKMQSDKGSIPDRFSAQQFSDYHSELNMSSLELGDSALYFCASSLAAGTQYFGPGTRLTVL.

The chain joins TRBV27 to TRBJ1-1; 12 bases line up with TRBD1. The CDR3 contains 14 residues. CDR1 MNHEY and CDR2 SMNVEV come from the germline V gene (reference sequence). The ends lost 6 bases at V and 1 base at J; junction bases unmatched: 0. For the CDR3, the DNA is TGTGCCAGCAGGGGACAGGGGGCGAACACTGAAGCTTTCTTT. Its protein is CASRGQGANTEAFF.

This sequence joins TRBV6-5 and TRBJ1-1; D is undetermined. In germline, CDR1 is MNHEY, CDR2 SVGAGI. The CDR3 covers 14 residues. V was clipped by 2 bases and J by 7 bases, with 14 bases between them. The CDR3 nucleotides are TGTGCCAGCAGTTACAAGGAGACTCGGTGTGAAGCTTTCTTT. It codes for CASSYKETRCEAFF.

The rearrangement joins TRBV9 to TRBJ2-7, with 13 positions matching TRBD2. This CDR3 comprises 15 residues. Germline values: CDR1 SGDLS, CDR2 YYNGEE. J was trimmed by 4 bases and V by 4 bases; bases with no gene match: 5. The DNA for the CDR3 is TGTGCCAGCAGCTCCGGGACTAGCGGGGCTTACGAGCAGTACTTC. Residues: CASSSGTSGAYEQYF.

The V and J genes are TRBV7-2 and TRBJ2-5, with 14 nucleotides matching TRBD2. V was pared by 5 bases and J by 7 bases, with 6 bases of the junction left unmatched. The CDR3 has 15 amino acids. Looked up from germline, CDR1 is SGHTA and CDR2 is FQGNSA. CDR3 sequence reads: CASSPGLAGGVTQYF. The DNA of the CDR3 is TGTGCCAGCAGCCCCGGACTAGCGGGAGGAGTGACCCAGTACTTC.

J is TRBJ2-3 and V is TRBV14; 11 bases agree with TRBD2. Germline values: CDR1 SGHDN, CDR2 FVKESK. This CDR3 spans 17 amino acids. The J segment lost 0 bases and the V segment lost 3 bases, leaving 5 bases of the junction unmatched. The CDR3 is CASSHLASGRSTDTQYF. The CDR3 nucleotides are TGTGCCAGCAGCCATCTAGCTAGCGGGAGGAGCACAGATACGCAGTATTTT.

The V gene is TRBV11-2, the J gene TRBJ2-1; 7 positions match TRBD2. Germline CDR1 SGHAT, CDR2 FQNNGV. This CDR3 has 13 amino acids. Trimming at V came to 1 base and at J to 9 bases, leaving 3 bases not matched to a gene. CDR3 bases: TGTGCCAGCAGCTTAGTCCGGGGGGTTGAGCAGTTCTTC. Its translation: CASSLVRGVEQFF.

This chain uses TRBV7-3 with TRBJ2-3, with 9 positions matching TRBD1. V trimming: 5 bases; J trimming: 7 bases; junction bases outside the gene matches: 7. The CDR3 contains 14 residues. Germline CDR1 is SGHTA and CDR2 is FQGTGA. The CDR3 region is CASSPYGTGNTQYF. The DNA for the CDR3 is TGTGCCAGCAGCCCCTATGGGACAGGGAATACGCAGTATTTT.

The chain is built from TRBV13 and TRBJ1-1; 8 nucleotides match TRBD1. CDR1 PRHDT and CDR2 FYEKMQ come from the germline V gene (reference sequence). The V segment lost 0 bases and the J segment 4 bases; nucleotides outside the gene matches: 7. This CDR3 spans 16 amino acids. This CDR3 reads CASSLGAQGGVTEAFF. The CDR3 DNA follows: TGTGCCAGCAGCTTAGGGGCACAGGGGGGAGTCACTGAAGCTTTCTTT.